The clone carrying this TCR beta chain was observed many times. The time point is: persistent/refractory GD, antithyroid drugs over 5 years with positive TRAb. Researchers made the TCR library from RNA that was extracted from PBMCs. Trimming stripped 4 bases from V and 4 bases from J, with 8 bases between. The CDR3 has 13 amino acids. Germline V CDR1 and CDR2: MDHEN, SYDVKM. The record originates from a study of regulatory T cells in long-lasting Graves disease. Study summary: To qualify as persistent, Graves' disease required over 5 years of antithyroid drugs with positive TSH receptor antibodies.

Arm-PCR of CDR3 regions and iRepertoire HTBI primers were the basis on which TCR beta libraries were built. From the multiplex PCR reads, TCRdb called clonotypes with MiXCR, one entry per CDR3 protein. This sample has more than 350,000 distinct CDR3 sequences, with 20% to 25% found just once. The material was peripheral blood mononuclear cells (PBMCs), obtained when the disease was refractory, from a patient treated with antithyroid drugs. This chain joins TRBV28 and TRBJ1-5; D is unresolved. The receptor was isolated from a female donor with Graves disease. The CDR3 DNA reads TGTGCCAGCAGTTGGCGGGGTAATCAGCCCCAGCATTTT. This translates into CASSWRGNQPQHF.